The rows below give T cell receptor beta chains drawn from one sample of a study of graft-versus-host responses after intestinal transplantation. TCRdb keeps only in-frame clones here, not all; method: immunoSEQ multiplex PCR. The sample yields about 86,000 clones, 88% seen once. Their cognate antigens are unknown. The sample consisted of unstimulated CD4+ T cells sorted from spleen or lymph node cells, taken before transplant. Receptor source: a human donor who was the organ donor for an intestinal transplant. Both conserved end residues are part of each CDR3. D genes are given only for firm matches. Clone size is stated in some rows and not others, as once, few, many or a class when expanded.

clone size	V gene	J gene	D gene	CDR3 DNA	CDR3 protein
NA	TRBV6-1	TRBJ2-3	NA	TGTGCCAGCAGTGTCCTTTCCGGGGGAGGCGCAGATACGCAGTATTTT	CASSVLSGGGADTQYF
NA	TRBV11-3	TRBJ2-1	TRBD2	TGTGCCAGCAGCTTCGGCGGGGGGGCGAATGAGCAGTTCTTC	CASSFGGGANEQFF
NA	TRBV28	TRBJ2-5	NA	TGTGCCAGCACTTCCGTGGGGCCAAGGACCCAGTACTTC	CASTSVGPRTQYF
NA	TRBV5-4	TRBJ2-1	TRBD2	TGTGCCAGCAGCCCCGCCCTAGCGGGAGGGCCAGGTGAGCAGTTCTTC	CASSPALAGGPGEQFF
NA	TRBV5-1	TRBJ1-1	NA	TGCGCCAGCAGCTCTAAAGCTGACACTGAAGCTTTCTTT	CASSSKADTEAFF
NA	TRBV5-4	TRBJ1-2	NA	TGTGCCAGCAGCCATTCGGGGGGGGCTAACTATGGCTACACCTTC	CASSHSGGANYGYTF
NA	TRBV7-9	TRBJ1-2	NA	TGTGCCAGCAGCCACCGACAGATCTATGGCTACACCTTC	CASSHRQIYGYTF
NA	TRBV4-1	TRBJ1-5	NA	TGCGCCAGCAGCCAAGTCTTTCACAGGGCTAGCAATCAGCCCCAGCATTTT	CASSQVFHRASNQPQHF
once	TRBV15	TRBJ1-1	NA	TGTGCCACCAGCAGAGATCCCCGGGGGGAAGCTTTCTTT	CATSRDPRGEAFF
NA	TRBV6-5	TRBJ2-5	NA	TGTGCCAGCAGTTACGCCAGGGAGACCCAGTACTTC	CASSYARETQYF
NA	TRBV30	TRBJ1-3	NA	TGTGCCTGGAAGCAGGGGTTAGCAGGAAACACCATATATTTT	CAWKQGLAGNTIYF
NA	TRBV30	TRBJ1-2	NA	TGTGCCTGGAGTCACAGGGTAATAGGCGGCTACACCTTC	CAWSHRVIGGYTF
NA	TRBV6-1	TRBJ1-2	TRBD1	TGTGCCAGCAGCGGACAGGTTTGGGCCGGCTACACCTTC	CASSGQVWAGYTF
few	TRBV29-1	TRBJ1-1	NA	TGCAGCGCAGAGGTAAGGTCTTTGAACACTGAAGCTTTCTTT	CSAEVRSLNTEAFF
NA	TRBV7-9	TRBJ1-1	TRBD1	TGTGCCAGCAGCTTCGACAGGGTATCCACTGAAGCTTTCTTT	CASSFDRVSTEAFF
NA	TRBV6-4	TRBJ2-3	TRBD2	TGTGCCAGCAGTGACCGCGGGAGGAGCACAGATACGCAGTATTTT	CASSDRGRSTDTQYF
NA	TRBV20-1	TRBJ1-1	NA	TGCAGTGCTAGAGACAGCACTGAAGCTTTCTTT	CSARDSTEAFF
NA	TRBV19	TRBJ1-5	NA	TGTGCCAGTAGTATAGAGACAGGAAGACGGCCCCAGCATTTT	CASSIETGRRPQHF
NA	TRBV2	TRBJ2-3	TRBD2	TGTGCCAGCAGGCGGACTAGCGGCACAGATACGCAGTATTTT	CASRRTSGTDTQYF
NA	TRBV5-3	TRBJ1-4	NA	TGTGCCAGAAGCACAATCGACGGGGATGAAAAACTGTTTTTT	CARSTIDGDEKLFF
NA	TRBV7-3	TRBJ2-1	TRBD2	TGTGCCAGCAGCTTAACTAGCGGGATGTACAATGAGCAGTTCTTC	CASSLTSGMYNEQFF
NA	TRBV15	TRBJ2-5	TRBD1	TGTGCCACCAGCGACAGGGCAACGGAGACCCAGTACTTC	CATSDRATETQYF
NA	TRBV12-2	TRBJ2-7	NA	TGTGCAAGTCGCCCGCACAGGGATCACGAGCAGTACTTC	CASRPHRDHEQYF
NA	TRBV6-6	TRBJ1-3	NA	TGTGCCAGCAGCTACTCTGTTCTAGACTCTGGAAACACCATATATTTT	CASSYSVLDSGNTIYF
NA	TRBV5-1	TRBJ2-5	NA	TGCGCCAGCAGCTTTGTGGCCCCAGGGGCCCAAGAGACCCAGTACTTC	CASSFVAPGAQETQYF
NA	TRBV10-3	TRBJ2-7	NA	TGTGCCATCAGTGATTGGGCGGGTTCACTGGGGGAGCAGTACTTC	CAISDWAGSLGEQYF
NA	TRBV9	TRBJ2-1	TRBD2	TGTGCCAGCAGCTCACTAGCGGGGACGAACAATGAGCAGTTCTTC	CASSSLAGTNNEQFF
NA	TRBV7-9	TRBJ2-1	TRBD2	TGTGCCAGCAGCCCAGTCCCGGGACTAGCGGGGGGCCCCAGCAATGAGCAGTTCTTC	CASSPVPGLAGGPSNEQFF
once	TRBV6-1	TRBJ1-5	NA	TGTGCCAGCATCTCCCGGGACTTCAATCAGCCCCAGCATTTT	CASISRDFNQPQHF
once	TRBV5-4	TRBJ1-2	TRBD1	TGTGCCAGCAGCAAACCGGGACAGGGCTATGGCTACACCTTC	CASSKPGQGYGYTF
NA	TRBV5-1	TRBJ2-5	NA	TGCGCCAGCAGCTTACAGGGTATGGGTGAGACCCAGTACTTC	CASSLQGMGETQYF
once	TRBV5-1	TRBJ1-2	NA	TGCGCCAGCAGCTTGAGCGGCGGAACTAACTATGGCTACACCTTC	CASSLSGGTNYGYTF
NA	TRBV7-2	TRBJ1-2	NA	TGTGCCAGCAGCTCATTGGGGGGGCGTGATGGCTACACCTTC	CASSSLGGRDGYTF
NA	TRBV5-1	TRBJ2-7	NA	TGCGCCAGCAGCTTGGTGTGGGAGGTGGATGGAGAGCAGTACTTC	CASSLVWEVDGEQYF
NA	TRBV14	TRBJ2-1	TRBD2	TGTGCCAGCAGCCAAGATCCAGCGGGGGGCAGGGAGCAGTTCTTC	CASSQDPAGGREQFF
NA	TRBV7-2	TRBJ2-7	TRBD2	TGTGCCAGCAGCAGAGCGGGAGTAGGGTACGAGCAGTACTTC	CASSRAGVGYEQYF
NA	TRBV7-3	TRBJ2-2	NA	TGTGCCAGCAGCCCTAGTAAGGAAGCCGGGGAGCTGTTTTTT	CASSPSKEAGELFF
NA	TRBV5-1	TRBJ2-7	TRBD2	TGCGCCAGCAGCCCAGTCGGGAGGTCCTACGAGCAGTACTTC	CASSPVGRSYEQYF
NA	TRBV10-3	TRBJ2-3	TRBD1	TGTGCCACCAGGGACAGGGGCACAGATACGCAGTATTTT	CATRDRGTDTQYF
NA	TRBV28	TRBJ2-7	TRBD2	TGTGCCAGCAGTTTCTATGGGGGGGTGGCCGAGCAGTACTTC	CASSFYGGVAEQYF
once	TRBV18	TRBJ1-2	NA	TGTGCCAGCTCACCACCGGAGGCCTCCTATGGCTACACCTTC	CASSPPEASYGYTF
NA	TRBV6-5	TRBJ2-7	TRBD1	TGTGCCAGCAGCGAAGGGGGCGCCGGGGACGAGCAGTACTTC	CASSEGGAGDEQYF
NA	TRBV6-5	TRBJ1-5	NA	TGTGCCAGCAGTTACTCGACAGGTCAGCCCCAGCATTTT	CASSYSTGQPQHF
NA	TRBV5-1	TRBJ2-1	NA	TGCGCCAGCAGCTTGACCCCTACAACAGGACCTCCCTACAATGAGCAGTTCTTC	CASSLTPTTGPPYNEQFF
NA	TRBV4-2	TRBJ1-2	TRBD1	TGTGCCAGCAGCCAACGGCAAACAGGGGGCTACTATGGCTACACCTTC	CASSQRQTGGYYGYTF
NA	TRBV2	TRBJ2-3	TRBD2	TGTGCCAGCAGTGAAAGGGGGCGGGGGGGTCCGTATACGCAGTATTTT	CASSERGRGGPYTQYF